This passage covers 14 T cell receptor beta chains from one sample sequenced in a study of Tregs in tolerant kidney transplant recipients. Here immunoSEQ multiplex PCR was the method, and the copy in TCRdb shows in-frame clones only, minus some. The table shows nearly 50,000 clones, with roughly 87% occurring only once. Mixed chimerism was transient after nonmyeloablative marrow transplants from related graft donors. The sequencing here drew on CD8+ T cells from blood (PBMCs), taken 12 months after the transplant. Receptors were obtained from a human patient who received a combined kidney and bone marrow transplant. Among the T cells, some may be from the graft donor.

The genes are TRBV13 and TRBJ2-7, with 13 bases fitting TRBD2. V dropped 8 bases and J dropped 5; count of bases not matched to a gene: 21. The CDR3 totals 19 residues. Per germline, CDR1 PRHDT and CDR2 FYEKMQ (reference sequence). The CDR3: CASRTKAGTGLAGSHEQYF. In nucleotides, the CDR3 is TGTGCCAGCCGCACCAAGGCGGGAACGGGACTAGCGGGATCCCACGAGCAGTACTTC.

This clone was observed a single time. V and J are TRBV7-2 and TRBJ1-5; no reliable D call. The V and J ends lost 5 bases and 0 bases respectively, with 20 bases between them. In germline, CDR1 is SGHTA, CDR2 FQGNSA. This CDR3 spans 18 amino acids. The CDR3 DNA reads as TGTGCCAGCAGCCCGTTCGGAGTCGGTGACTATAGCAATCAGCCCCAGCATTTT. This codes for CASSPFGVGDYSNQPQHF.

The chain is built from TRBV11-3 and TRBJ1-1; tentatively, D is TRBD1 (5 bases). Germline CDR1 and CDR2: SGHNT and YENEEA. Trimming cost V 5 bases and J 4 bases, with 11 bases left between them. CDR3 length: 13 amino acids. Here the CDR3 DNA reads TGTGCCAGCAGCCAATGGGGGGGCACTGAAGCTTTCTTT. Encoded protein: CASSQWGGTEAFF.

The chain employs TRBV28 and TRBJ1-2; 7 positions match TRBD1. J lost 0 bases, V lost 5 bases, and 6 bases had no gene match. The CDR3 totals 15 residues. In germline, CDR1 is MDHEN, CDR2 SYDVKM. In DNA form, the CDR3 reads TGTGCCAGCAGTGGGGCCAGGGGGACTAACTATGGCTACACCTTC. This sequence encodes CASSGARGTNYGYTF.

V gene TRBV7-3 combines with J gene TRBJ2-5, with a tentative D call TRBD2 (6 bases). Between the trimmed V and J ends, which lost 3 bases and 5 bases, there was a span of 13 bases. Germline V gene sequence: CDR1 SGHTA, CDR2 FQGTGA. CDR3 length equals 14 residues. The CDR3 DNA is TGTGCCAGCAGCTTGTTGGGGGGAGTCGAGACCCAGTACTTC. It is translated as CASSLLGGVETQYF.

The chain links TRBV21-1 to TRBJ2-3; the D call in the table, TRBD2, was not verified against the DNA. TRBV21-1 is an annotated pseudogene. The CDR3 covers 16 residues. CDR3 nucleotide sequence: TGTGCCAGCAGCAAATCGAAGGGGGGGCTCACAGATACGCAGTATTTT. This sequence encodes CASSKSKGGLTDTQYF.

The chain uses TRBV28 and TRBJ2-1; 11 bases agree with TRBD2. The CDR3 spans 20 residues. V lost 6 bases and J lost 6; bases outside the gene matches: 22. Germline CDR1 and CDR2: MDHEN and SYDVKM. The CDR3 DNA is TGTGCCAGCAGCCCAGAGGCGGGTAGCGGGGGGGCCCCAAGGCTCAATGAGCAGTTCTTC. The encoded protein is CASSPEAGSGGAPRLNEQFF. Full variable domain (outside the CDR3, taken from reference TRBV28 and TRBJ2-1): DVKVTQSSRYLVKRTGEKVFLECVQDMDHENMFWYRQDPGLGLRLIYFSYDVKMKEKGDIPEGYSVSREKKERFSLILESASTNQTSMYLCASSPEAGSGGAPRLNEQFFGPGTRLTVL.

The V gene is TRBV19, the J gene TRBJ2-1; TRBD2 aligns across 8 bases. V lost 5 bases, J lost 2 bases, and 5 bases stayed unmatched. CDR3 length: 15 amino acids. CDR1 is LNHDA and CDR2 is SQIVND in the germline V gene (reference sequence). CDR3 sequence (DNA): TGTGCCAGTAGTCCCAGCGGGAGCGCCTACAATGAGCAGTTCTTC. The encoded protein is CASSPSGSAYNEQFF. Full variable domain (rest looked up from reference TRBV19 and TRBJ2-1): DGGITQSPKYLFRKEGQNVTLSCEQNLNHDAMYWYRQDPGQGLRLIYYSQIVNDFQKGDIAEGYSVSREKKESFPLTVTSAQKNPTAFYLCASSPSGSAYNEQFFGPGTRLTVL.

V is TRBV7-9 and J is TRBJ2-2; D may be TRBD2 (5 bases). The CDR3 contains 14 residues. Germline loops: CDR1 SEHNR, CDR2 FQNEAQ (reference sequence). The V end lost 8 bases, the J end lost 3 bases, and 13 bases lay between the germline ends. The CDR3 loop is CASRRELHTGELFF. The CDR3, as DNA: TGTGCCAGCCGTAGGGAGCTACACACCGGGGAGCTGTTTTTT.

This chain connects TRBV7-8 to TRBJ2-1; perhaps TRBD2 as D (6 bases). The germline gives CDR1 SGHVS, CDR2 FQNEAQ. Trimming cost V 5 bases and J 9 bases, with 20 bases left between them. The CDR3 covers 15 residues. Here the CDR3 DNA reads TGTGCCAGCAGCCCTTCTGTCGGCGGGAACGGTGAGCAGTTCTTC. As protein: CASSPSVGGNGEQFF.

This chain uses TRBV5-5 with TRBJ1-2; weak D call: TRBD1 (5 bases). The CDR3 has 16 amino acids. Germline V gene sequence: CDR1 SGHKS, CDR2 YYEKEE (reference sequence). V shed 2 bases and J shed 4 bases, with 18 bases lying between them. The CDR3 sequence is CASSLTVGGVSYGYTF. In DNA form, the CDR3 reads TGTGCCAGCAGCTTAACGGTTGGGGGGGTCAGCTATGGCTACACCTTC. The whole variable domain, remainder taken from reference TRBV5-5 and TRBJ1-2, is DAGVTQSPTHLIKTRGQQVTLRCSPISGHKSVSWYQQVLGQGPQFIFQYYEKEERGRGNFPDRFSARQFPNYSSELNVNALLLGDSALYLCASSLTVGGVSYGYTFGSGTRLTVV.

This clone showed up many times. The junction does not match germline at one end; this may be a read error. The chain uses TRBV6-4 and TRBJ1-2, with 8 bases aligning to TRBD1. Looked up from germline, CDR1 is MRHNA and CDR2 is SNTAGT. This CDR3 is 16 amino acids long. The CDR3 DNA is TGTGCCAGCAGTTACTCGATGACAGGGGAATACTATGGCTACACCTTC. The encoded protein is CASSYSMTGEYYGYTF.

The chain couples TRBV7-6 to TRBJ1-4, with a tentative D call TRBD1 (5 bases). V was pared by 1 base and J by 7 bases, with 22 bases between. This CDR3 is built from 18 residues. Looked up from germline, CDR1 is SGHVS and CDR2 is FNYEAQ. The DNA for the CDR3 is TGTGCCAGCAGCTTAGGAGAGCGGGCAGGGCGGGAACCTGAAAAACTGTTTTTT. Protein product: CASSLGERAGREPEKLFF.

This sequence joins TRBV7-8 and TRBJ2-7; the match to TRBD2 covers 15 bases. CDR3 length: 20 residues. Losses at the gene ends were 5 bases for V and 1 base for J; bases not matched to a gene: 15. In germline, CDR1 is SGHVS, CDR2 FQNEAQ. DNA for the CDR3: TGTGCCAGCAGCGGATTCGGGACTAGCGGGAGGCTAGAAATATCCTACGAGCAGTACTTC. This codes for CASSGFGTSGRLEISYEQYF.